The rows below give T cell receptor beta chains drawn from one sample of a study of human T cells and chemical hapten exposure. TCRdb reprocessed the RACE reads with MiXCR, giving one entry per CDR3 protein. The sample records under 400,000 distinct CDR3 sequences, roughly 5% being singletons. The sample here was whole blood, taken in connection with sensitization to the hapten diphenylcyclopropenone (DPC). The receptors were sampled from a woman aged 45 to 65 with alopecia areata. Some clones in this sample may be carry-over from other donors' samples. Each CDR3 is given with its conserved first and last residue. A D gene is named only where the DNA matches it firmly. A row's size may be missing; if present it is once, few, many or a size class.

V: TRBV9; J: TRBJ2-3; size: -; D: -; DNA: TGTGCCAGCAGCGTGCAAGTCTATAGCACAGATACGCAGTATTTT; CDR3: CASSVQVYSTDTQYF
V: TRBV15; J: TRBJ1-5; size: many; D: -; DNA: TGTGCCACCAGCAGTGTCAGTGCGGGGGATAGCAATCAGCCCCAGCATTTT; CDR3: CATSSVSAGDSNQPQHF
V: TRBV27; J: TRBJ1-2; size: many; D: TRBD1; DNA: TGTGCCAGCAGTTTCACCAGGGGGAATGGCTACACCTTC; CDR3: CASSFTRGNGYTF
V: TRBV27; J: TRBJ2-7; size: -; D: TRBD2; DNA: TGTGCCAGCAGTTCCCTGACCGCGGGAGGGCCAGGCGAGCAGTACTTC; CDR3: CASSSLTAGGPGEQYF
V: TRBV29-1; J: TRBJ1-2; size: few; D: TRBD1; DNA: TGCAGCGTTGAAGAACAGGGGGTAAACTATGGCTACACCTTC; CDR3: CSVEEQGVNYGYTF
V: TRBV7-6; J: TRBJ1-5; size: many; D: -; DNA: TGTGCCAGCAGCTTATTTGGGGGGAGACAGCCCCAGCATTTT; CDR3: CASSLFGGRQPQHF
V: TRBV4-1; J: TRBJ2-1; size: few; D: -; DNA: TGCGCCAGCAGCCAAGGACCACTACTAGCCGGGGGACACAATGAGCAGTTCTTC; CDR3: CASSQGPLLAGGHNEQFF
V: TRBV7-9; J: TRBJ2-2; size: many; D: TRBD2; DNA: TGTGCCAGCAGCCCACCATACTCAGGACTAGATCCTACACCCGGGGAGCTGTTTTTT; CDR3: CASSPPYSGLDPTPGELFF
V: TRBV29-1; J: TRBJ1-5; size: many; D: -; DNA: TGCAGCGCCGCCGTTCAGGGGTCCCAGCATTTT; CDR3: CSAAVQGSQHF
V: TRBV20-1; J: TRBJ1-6; size: -; D: -; DNA: TGCAGTGCTAGTTCCAGTCTCGATATAGGGGTGGATTCACCCCTCCACTTT; CDR3: CSASSSLDIGVDSPLHF
V: TRBV29-1; J: TRBJ1-1; size: many; D: -; DNA: TGCAGCGTGGAACAGGTCTTGAACACTGAAGCTTTCTTT; CDR3: CSVEQVLNTEAFF
V: TRBV4-3; J: TRBJ2-3; size: many; D: TRBD2; DNA: TGCGCCAGCAGCCAAGATAAAGGAAGCGGGACCTCAGATACGCAGTATTTT; CDR3: CASSQDKGSGTSDTQYF
V: TRBV20-1; J: TRBJ2-3; size: -; D: TRBD2; DNA: TGCAGTGCTCTCGGACTAGCGGGGTACACAGATACGCAGTATTTT; CDR3: CSALGLAGYTDTQYF
V: TRBV9; J: TRBJ2-1; size: -; D: TRBD2; DNA: TGTGCCAGCAGCGCTAGCGGGACGGGGTCGAATGAGCAGTTCTTC; CDR3: CASSASGTGSNEQFF
V: TRBV6-5; J: TRBJ2-1; size: few; D: -; DNA: TGTGCCAGCAGGGCGACAGCTTACAATGAGCAGTTCTTC; CDR3: CASRATAYNEQFF
V: TRBV6-5; J: TRBJ2-7; size: -; D: -; DNA: TGTGCCAGCATTTCCTCACTGGGTTACGAGCAGTACTTC; CDR3: CASISSLGYEQYF
V: TRBV12-3/TRBV12-4; J: TRBJ2-1; size: -; D: -; DNA: -; CDR3: CASSSSTFGRFF
V: TRBV3-1; J: TRBJ2-4; size: many; D: -; DNA: TGTGCCAGCAGCCAAGTAGGAGCAGGGGACATTCAGTACTTC; CDR3: CASSQVGAGDIQYF
V: TRBV30; J: TRBJ2-2; size: few; D: -; DNA: TGTGCCTGGAGTGCAAATACCGGGGAGCTGTTTTTT; CDR3: CAWSANTGELFF
V: TRBV6-5; J: TRBJ2-1; size: -; D: TRBD2; DNA: TGTGCCAGCAGAAGCGCGGGAGGGCCAAGTGATGAGCAGTTCTTC; CDR3: CASRSAGGPSDEQFF
V: TRBV7-9; J: TRBJ2-1; size: -; D: -; DNA: TGTGCCAGCAGCTTAGACCCCGGACTTAGCTCCTACAATGAGCAGTTCTTC; CDR3: CASSLDPGLSSYNEQFF
V: TRBV7-2; J: TRBJ2-3; size: many; D: TRBD2; DNA: TGTGCCAGCAGCTCATCAGGCGGGGGGAGAGGCACAGATACGCAGTATTTT; CDR3: CASSSSGGGRGTDTQYF
V: TRBV9; J: TRBJ2-3; size: many; D: TRBD2; DNA: TGTGCCAGCAGGGGGCCGGGACTAGCTCCCGATACGCAGTATTTT; CDR3: CASRGPGLAPDTQYF
V: TRBV27; J: TRBJ1-1; size: -; D: TRBD1; DNA: TGTGCCAGCAGGGGGCCGGGACAGGCGAACACTGAAGCTTTCTTT; CDR3: CASRGPGQANTEAFF
V: TRBV6-6; J: TRBJ1-3; size: many; D: -; DNA: TGTGCCAGCACCTTCCGTAAGGGACCGAAAACTGGAAACACCATATATTTT; CDR3: CASTFRKGPKTGNTIYF
V: TRBV7-2; J: TRBJ1-2; size: few; D: TRBD1; DNA: TGTGCCAGCAGCCGGACGGGACAGGGGTCGGGCTACACCTTC; CDR3: CASSRTGQGSGYTF
V: TRBV7-6; J: TRBJ1-1; size: -; D: -; DNA: TGTGCCAGCAGCCCCACAGGGTTAGACACTGAAGCTTTCTTT; CDR3: CASSPTGLDTEAFF
V: TRBV3-1; J: TRBJ1-5; size: few; D: TRBD1; DNA: TGTGCCAGCAGCCAAGGAGGGACAGGGGGCAGTCAGCCCCAGCATTTT; CDR3: CASSQGGTGGSQPQHF
V: TRBV7-9; J: TRBJ1-2; size: few; D: -; DNA: TGTGCCAGCAGCTTAGAACGGGGCCCGCCAATATATGGCTACACCTTC; CDR3: CASSLERGPPIYGYTF
V: TRBV3-1; J: TRBJ2-7; size: many; D: -; DNA: TGTGCCAGCAGCCCATTTGGCAGTTACTACGAGCAGTACTTC; CDR3: CASSPFGSYYEQYF
V: TRBV5-5; J: TRBJ1-6; size: few; D: TRBD1; DNA: TGTGCCAGCAGTTCCGACAGGGTAGAGTCACCCCTCCACTTT; CDR3: CASSSDRVESPLHF
V: TRBV2; J: TRBJ1-3; size: -; D: -; DNA: TGTGCCAGCCTCATAAGGGGGGCTTACGGAAACACCATATATTTT; CDR3: CASLIRGAYGNTIYF
V: TRBV19; J: TRBJ2-1; size: many; D: TRBD2; DNA: TGTGCCAGTAGTACGGCTAGCGGGGGACACAATGAGCAGTTCTTC; CDR3: CASSTASGGHNEQFF
V: TRBV29-1; J: TRBJ2-7; size: many; D: TRBD2; DNA: TGCAGCGTTGGGGGGGAGGGCCTTTACGAGCAGTACTTC; CDR3: CSVGGEGLYEQYF
V: TRBV29-1; J: TRBJ2-7; size: -; D: -; DNA: TGCAGCGTTGTTGGGCTTACATATCGGGACGAGCAGTACTTC; CDR3: CSVVGLTYRDEQYF
V: TRBV27; J: TRBJ2-3; size: -; D: -; DNA: TGTGCCAGCAGTCTCCGGGCCCCAGCAGATACGCAGTATTTT; CDR3: CASSLRAPADTQYF
V: TRBV9; J: TRBJ2-3; size: many; D: -; DNA: TGTGCCAGCAGCGAGGGCCCTTCTAGCACAGATACGCAGTATTTT; CDR3: CASSEGPSSTDTQYF
V: TRBV20-1; J: TRBJ2-7; size: many; D: TRBD2; DNA: TGCAGTGCTCCCGTTTTGTGGACTAGCGGTCCCGAGCAGTACTTC; CDR3: CSAPVLWTSGPEQYF
V: TRBV28; J: TRBJ1-5; size: -; D: -; DNA: TGTGCCAGCAGGACACAGGAGGCGGTCGAGCCCCAGCATTTT; CDR3: CASRTQEAVEPQHF
V: TRBV29-1; J: TRBJ1-5; size: -; D: TRBD1; DNA: TGCAGCGCCCCATCCGACATTGTGGGGACAGGGTTGGGCAATCAGCCCCAGCATTTT; CDR3: CSAPSDIVGTGLGNQPQHF
V: TRBV7-9; J: TRBJ2-7; size: -; D: -; DNA: TGTGCCAGCAGCTCCCTCAGTCCTGGGCAGTACTTC; CDR3: CASSSLSPGQYF
V: TRBV6-6; J: TRBJ2-7; size: many; D: -; DNA: TGTGCCAGCAGTCAACTCGAGAACCGCGAGCAGTACTTC; CDR3: CASSQLENREQYF
V: TRBV12-3/TRBV12-4; J: TRBJ2-3; size: few; D: -; DNA: TGTGCCAGCAGCCCGGCGGGTGGATTCCTTGCAGATACGCAGTATTTT; CDR3: CASSPAGGFLADTQYF
V: TRBV3-1; J: TRBJ1-1; size: few; D: -; DNA: TGTGCCAGCAGCCAAGTTGAAGGGGAGACTGAAGCTTTCTTT; CDR3: CASSQVEGETEAFF
V: TRBV5-1; J: TRBJ2-7; size: many; D: TRBD2; DNA: TGCGCCAGCAGCGCCGTCGTAGCGGGAGGGCGCGAGCAGTACTTC; CDR3: CASSAVVAGGREQYF
V: TRBV6-2/TRBV6-3; J: TRBJ2-7; size: many; D: -; DNA: TGTGCCAGCAAACCCTCAGGGACCCCCTCGGGGGAGCAGTACTTC; CDR3: CASKPSGTPSGEQYF
V: TRBV12-3/TRBV12-4; J: TRBJ2-3; size: many; D: TRBD2; DNA: TGTGCCAGCAGTTCCCCGGGACTAGCGGGGGGGTTGGCGCAGTATTTT; CDR3: CASSSPGLAGGLAQYF
V: TRBV6-5; J: TRBJ1-3; size: few; D: -; DNA: TGTGCCAGCAGTTCCACGGCCAGCTCTGGAAACACCATATATTTT; CDR3: CASSSTASSGNTIYF
V: TRBV6-5; J: TRBJ1-1; size: -; D: -; DNA: TGTGCCAGCAGTTACTCGAGCAGGGGAGGGTACACTGAAGCTTTCTTT; CDR3: CASSYSSRGGYTEAFF
V: TRBV20-1; J: TRBJ2-3; size: few; D: -; DNA: TGCAGTGCTAGAGATCTTGGGACCGCCAGGACAGATACGCAGTATTTT; CDR3: CSARDLGTARTDTQYF
V: TRBV4-1; J: TRBJ2-4; size: few; D: -; DNA: TGCGCCAGCAGCCAAGGATCCTCCCGGGGGGCGGCCAAAAACATTCAGTACTTC; CDR3: CASSQGSSRGAAKNIQYF
V: TRBV6-2/TRBV6-3; J: TRBJ1-5; size: many; D: -; DNA: TGTGCCAGCAGCCCACGACAGTACGAGATGCATCAGCCCCAGCATTTT; CDR3: CASSPRQYEMHQPQHF
V: TRBV2; J: TRBJ1-6; size: -; D: -; DNA: TGTGCCAGCAGTGAAATGAGGGATGATAATTCACCCCTCCACTTT; CDR3: CASSEMRDDNSPLHF
V: TRBV20-1; J: TRBJ2-3; size: many; D: TRBD2; DNA: TGCAGTGCGCCTCCGCGGGAGACAGATACGCAGTATTTT; CDR3: CSAPPRETDTQYF
V: TRBV18; J: TRBJ2-3; size: -; D: TRBD1; DNA: TGTGCCAGCCGTTCCGACAGGGGGATAGGAGATACGCAGTATTTT; CDR3: CASRSDRGIGDTQYF
V: TRBV5-1; J: TRBJ2-2; size: -; D: TRBD1; DNA: TGCGCCAGCAGCTTACAGGGGCGAAGGGGACGAACGAACACCGGGGAGCTGTTTTTT; CDR3: CASSLQGRRGRTNTGELFF
V: TRBV20-1; J: TRBJ2-7; size: -; D: TRBD2; DNA: TGCAGTGCTAGAGGTCAGACTAGCTTGCTCTACGAGCAGTACTTC; CDR3: CSARGQTSLLYEQYF
V: TRBV13; J: TRBJ1-1; size: many; D: -; DNA: TGTGCCAGCAGCTCCGGGGGGGCTGACACTGAAGCTTTCTTT; CDR3: CASSSGGADTEAFF